This TCR beta chain came from a study of shared clonotypes between healthy human individuals. Repertoires were generated with immunoSEQ multiplex PCR, while TCRdb's copy carries only in-frame clones and drops some. The data contain more than 2,000,000 clones, 90% to 95% of them singletons. The V segment lost 4 bases and the J segment 4 bases; nucleotides outside the gene matches: 12. This CDR3 spans 18 amino acids. CDR1 is MDHEN, CDR2 SYDVKM, per germline. This TCR derives from a man between 18 and 29 years old in good health. Some clones in this sample may be carry-over from other donors' samples. The gene calls are TRBV28 and TRBJ2-1; 11 bases match TRBD1. Sequences were obtained from naive CD4+ T cells from PBMCs. Subset meaning: CD45RA+ positively selected. The CDR3 DNA reads TGTGCCAGCAGTTCCCGTCGGACAGGGGGCCTAAAATACAATGAGCAGTTCTTC. It codes for CASSSRRTGGLKYNEQFF.